This T cell receptor beta chain was sequenced during a study of cytomegalovirus exposure and HLA in healthy donors. Overall study results and limits: Presence/absence analyses assumed roughly uniform sequencing depth across donors. Immune exposure information available was restricted to CMV serostatus.

About this clone: Antigen unknown. One junction end does not reproduce the germline sequence, and a read error may be involved.

CDR3 length: 16 amino acids. CDR1 and CDR2 (germline): SEHNR, FQNEAQ (reference sequence). PCR involved 60 Vbeta and 13 Jbeta primers. In the study's own analysis: Unique TCR beta chains totaled approximately 83 million in a later count, with approximately 10 million of them shared. The method was immunoSEQ multiplex PCR; TCRdb's version includes in-frame clones alone and lacks a portion of them. That table furnishes V, J and clone size, whereas the DNA furnished D and trimming. The sample shows under 200,000 clones, around 80% of them seen only once. The rearrangement joins TRBV7-9 to TRBJ1-2; TRBD1 aligns across 8 bases. The sequenced material came from PBMCs. The clonotype originates from a woman aged 18-35 years in good health and CMV-seronegative. CDR3 nucleotide sequence: TGTTCCAGCAGCTTAGTTAGGCACAGGGGGGGGTATGGCTACACCTTC. This codes for CSSSLVRHRGGYGYTF.